One and the same sample provided the 28 T cell receptor beta chains below, sequenced in a study of T cells after yellow fever vaccination. Using its own MiXCR run on the 5' RACE reads, TCRdb lists one record per CDR3 protein. Counted here are some 260,000 distinct CDR3 sequences, around 5.3% occurring once; the ten biggest clones make up 2.5% to 4%. The sample here was CD4+ T cells sorted from PBMCs, taken on the day of the yellow fever booster vaccination. All receptors come from a man aged 18 to 29 who received the YFV17D yellow fever vaccine.

The chain carries TRBV2 and TRBJ1-2; the match to TRBD1 covers 7 bases. The germline V gene encodes CDR1 SNHLY and CDR2 FYNNEI. CDR3 length: 14 residues. Trimming took 3 bases from V and 0 from J; bases not matched to a gene: 1. CDR3 coding DNA: TGTGCCAGCAGTGAGACAGGGCCTAACTATGGCTACACCTTC. Its translation is CASSETGPNYGYTF. The full variable domain, its missing parts supplied by reference TRBV2 and TRBJ1-2, is EPEVTQTPSHQVTQMGQEVILRCVPISNHLYFYWYRQILGQKVEFLVSFYNNEISEKSEIFDDQFSVERPDGSNFTLKIRSTKLEDSAMYFCASSETGPNYGYTFGSGTRLTVV.

This clonotype occurred many times. The rearrangement links TRBV10-3 to TRBJ2-2, with TRBD1 as a possible D gene (5 bases). CDR3 length: 15 amino acids. Germline CDR1 and CDR2: ENHRY and SYGVKD. With 10 bases removed from V and 2 bases from J, the gap between germline ends came to 17 bases. The CDR3 reads CATKGQGTNTGELFF. In nucleotides, the CDR3 is TGTGCCACAAAGGGGCAGGGAACCAACACCGGGGAGCTGTTTTTT.

This rearrangement joins TRBV11-2 to TRBJ2-3; no reliable D call. The germline gives CDR1 SGHAT, CDR2 FQNNGV. The CDR3 is made up of 15 amino acids. The V and J ends lost 3 bases and 4 bases respectively, with 14 bases between them. CDR3 amino acids: CASSFNWDKADTQYF. In nucleotides, the CDR3 is TGTGCCAGCAGCTTTAACTGGGATAAAGCAGATACGCAGTATTTT.

The chain recombines TRBV12-3 or TRBV12-4 with TRBJ2-1; 9 nucleotides agree with TRBD2. This CDR3 has 16 amino acids. V shed 8 bases and J 8 bases; nucleotides not matched to a gene: 16. DNA for the CDR3: TGTGCCAGCCACTGGGGGACGCCCGGGACTAGCCATGAGCAGTTCTTC. This encodes CASHWGTPGTSHEQFF.

This clonotype was counted between two and nine times. The gene calls are TRBV18 and TRBJ1-5; D is uncertain. This CDR3 has 13 residues. The V gene lost 2 bases and the J gene lost 16 bases, with 18 bases spanning the gap. The V gene's germline CDR1 is KGHSH and CDR2 LQKENI. The CDR3 region is CASSPGWDQPPHF. CDR3 sequence (DNA): TGTGCCAGCTCACCAGGGTGGGATCAGCCCCCCCATTTT.

There are a few counts of this clonotype. The chain joins TRBV6-2 or TRBV6-3 to TRBJ1-5; possibly TRBD1 for D (5 bases). This CDR3 spans 13 amino acids. The ends were cut back, 5 bases at V and 11 bases at J, with 16 bases in the middle. Germline loops: CDR1 MNHEY, CDR2 SVGEGT. The CDR3 region has the DNA TGTGCCAGCAGTGGGACGGTGGTTCGGGCCCAGCATTTT. As protein: CASSGTVVRAQHF.

This clonotype has only a few counts. V is TRBV4-2 and J is TRBJ1-6; a weak D match, TRBD1 (5 bases). This CDR3 is 13 amino acids long. The ends were cut back, 1 base at V and 15 bases at J, with 13 bases in the middle. Looked up from germline, CDR1 is LGHNA and CDR2 is YNFKEQ. The CDR3 DNA sequence: TGTGCCAGCAGCCAAGCGGGGCCAAGTCTCCTCCACTTT. Protein sequence: CASSQAGPSLLHF.

This clonotype was recorded at least ten times. The chain couples TRBV3-1 to TRBJ2-6; no clear D. The CDR3 is 15 residues long. Germline CDR1 is LGHDT and CDR2 is YNNKEL (reference sequence). The germline V and J ends were trimmed by 4 bases and 0 bases, with 7 bases remaining between them. CDR3 nucleotides: TGTGCCAGCAGCCCTTCCCACTCTGGGGCCAACGTCCTGACTTTC. It encodes CASSPSHSGANVLTF. Looking up the rest from reference TRBV3-1 and TRBJ2-6 gives the full variable domain: DTAVSQTPKYLVTQMGNDKSIKCEQNLGHDTMYWYKQDSKKFLKIMFSYNNKELIINETVPNRFSPKSPDKAHLNLHINSLELGDSAVYFCASSPSHSGANVLTFGAGSRLTVL.

The table lists this clonotype with many counts. CDR3 in DNA: TGCGCCAGCAGCTTGACAGGGGGCGAGGGGACTGAAGCTTTCTTT. This encodes CASSLTGGEGTEAFF. J is TRBJ1-1 and V is TRBV5-1, with 9 bases lining up with TRBD1. The germline V gene has CDR1 SGHRS and CDR2 YFSETQ. The CDR3 contains 15 residues. The trim removed 1 base at V and 5 bases at J, leaving 6 bases unmatched.

This clonotype occurred a few times. Here the CDR3 reads CATSEPGTGYEQFF. The CDR3, as DNA: TGTGCCACCAGTGAGCCAGGGACAGGGTATGAGCAGTTCTTC. The rearrangement uses TRBV24-1 and TRBJ2-1; 9 positions agree with TRBD1. Germline CDR1 and CDR2: KGHDR and SFDVKD. The length of the CDR3 is 14 residues. V lost 4 bases and J lost 8; bases outside the gene matches: 5.

V gene TRBV2 combines with J gene TRBJ2-7, with 10 bases identical to TRBD2. J gave up 7 bases and V 4 bases, and 7 bases lay outside the gene matches. The CDR3 totals 14 residues. Germline V gene data show CDR1 as SNHLY and CDR2 as FYNNEI. The chain's CDR3 is CASSVAAGGQEQYF. Here the CDR3 DNA reads TGTGCCAGCAGTGTGGCAGCGGGGGGGCAGGAGCAGTACTTC.

The sample holds many counts of this clonotype. The V gene is TRBV10-3, the J gene TRBJ1-1; D is uncertain. The CDR3 runs to 12 residues. Deletions cut 10 bases from V and 3 bases from J, with 12 bases between. Looked up from germline, CDR1 is ENHRY and CDR2 is SYGVKD. The CDR3 DNA reads as TGTGCCAGCAGAAGGGTTGACACTGAAGCTTTCTTT. Protein: CASRRVDTEAFF.

The V gene is TRBV5-1, the J gene TRBJ2-5, with TRBD2 matching 8 bases. With 0 bases clipped from V and 7 bases from J, the junction kept 5 bases outside the gene matches. Germline lookup yields CDR1 SGHRS and CDR2 YFSETQ. This CDR3 region has 14 residues. CDR3 DNA sequence: TGCGCCAGCAGCTTGGCTGAGGCGGGGGGGACCCAGTACTTC. Encoded protein: CASSLAEAGGTQYF.

This clonotype appeared a few times. The chain recombines TRBV4-2 with TRBJ1-1, with no clear D. This CDR3 has 12 residues. V shed 0 bases and J shed 5 bases, with 4 bases lying between them. The V gene's germline CDR1 is LGHNA and CDR2 YNFKEQ. The CDR3 coding sequence is TGTGCCAGCAGCCAAGAAACTACTGAAGCTTTCTTT. This codes for CASSQETTEAFF.

The table lists this clonotype with a few counts. The chain's CDR3 is CASSGLGQGASGANVLTF. DNA of the CDR3: TGCGCCAGCAGCGGGCTGGGACAGGGCGCCTCTGGGGCCAACGTCCTGACTTTC. This sequence joins TRBV5-1 and TRBJ2-6; 9 bases align to TRBD1. CDR3 length: 18 amino acids. CDR1 and CDR2 (germline): SGHRS, YFSETQ. V shed 4 bases and J 0 bases; nucleotides not matched to a gene: 8.

This sequence joins TRBV2 and TRBJ2-7; D possibly uses TRBD1 or TRBD2 (5 bases each). Germline CDR1 and CDR2: SNHLY and FYNNEI. The CDR3 runs to 12 residues. V was clipped by 4 bases and J by 5 bases, with 9 bases between them. CDR3 in DNA: TGTGCCAGCAGTGGGGACGGACACGAGCAGTACTTC. Translated, it gives CASSGDGHEQYF.

V gene TRBV29-1 combines with J gene TRBJ2-5; D is uncertain. Deletions cut 5 bases from V and 0 bases from J, with 7 bases between. The CDR3 has 12 residues. In germline, CDR1 is SQVTM, CDR2 ANQGSEA. CDR3 region: CSVRRDQETQYF. The CDR3 DNA is TGCAGCGTTCGCCGAGACCAAGAGACCCAGTACTTC.

This clonotype was seen at least ten times. The CDR3 sequence is CAISESQGRVTDTQYF. The CDR3 DNA reads as TGTGCCATCAGTGAGTCGCAAGGGCGAGTCACAGATACGCAGTATTTT. The chain recombines TRBV10-3 with TRBJ2-3; D remains unclear. The germline V gene has CDR1 ENHRY and CDR2 SYGVKD. CDR3 length equals 16 residues. V lost 0 bases to trimming and J lost 2 bases, with 12 bases between them.

This clonotype appeared a few times. The V gene is TRBV12-3 or TRBV12-4, the J gene TRBJ2-5; D gene unclear. V was clipped by 8 bases and J by 5 bases, with 15 bases between them. The CDR3 runs 13 residues. CDR3 residues: CASRSRWKETQYF. As DNA, the CDR3 is TGTGCCAGCCGATCTCGGTGGAAGGAGACCCAGTACTTC.

The chain is built from TRBV6-1 and TRBJ2-3, with a weak D call TRBD1 (6 bases). The germline V gene encodes CDR1 MNHNS and CDR2 SASEGT. V shed 9 bases and J shed 3 bases, with 25 bases lying between them. The CDR3 runs to 17 residues. Written as DNA, the CDR3 is TGTGCCAGTAGCCGGTTAACCATAGGGACATTTACAGATACGCAGTATTTT. This sequence encodes CASSRLTIGTFTDTQYF.

This clonotype was detected many times. The rearrangement links TRBV5-1 to TRBJ2-5, with D perhaps TRBD1 (6 bases). Trimming cost V 4 bases and J 0 bases, with 10 bases left between them. This CDR3 has 14 amino acids. The germline CDR1 and CDR2 sequences are SGHRS and YFSETQ. The CDR3 nucleotides are TGCGCCAGCAGCCCCCAGGGGAACCAAGAGACCCAGTACTTC. Amino acid sequence: CASSPQGNQETQYF.

The sample holds a few counts of this clonotype. This chain uses TRBV5-1 with TRBJ2-2, with 8 bases lining up with TRBD1. Unmatched junction bases numbered 12, after V lost 4 bases and J lost 7 bases. Germline values: CDR1 SGHRS, CDR2 YFSETQ. The CDR3 sequence is 16 residues long. For the CDR3, the DNA is TGCGCCAGCAGCCCGACAGGGGACAGGCTTGGCGGGGAGCTGTTTTTT. It codes for CASSPTGDRLGGELFF. The whole variable domain, filled in from reference TRBV5-1 and TRBJ2-2, reads KAGVTQTPRYLIKTRGQQVTLSCSPISGHRSVSWYQQTPGQGLQFLFEYFSETQRNKGNFPGRFSGRQFSNSRSEMNVSTLELGDSALYLCASSPTGDRLGGELFFGEGSRLTVL.

This clonotype was recorded many times. V gene TRBV20-1 combines with J gene TRBJ1-4; 7 nucleotides line up with TRBD1. The V gene end was trimmed by 4 bases and the J gene end by 10 bases; junction bases not matched to a gene: 9. There are 13 residues in the CDR3. Germline V gene lookup returns CDR1 DFQATT and CDR2 SNEGSKA (reference sequence). The CDR3 spells CSAMGPGGGKLFF. CDR3 sequence (DNA): TGCAGTGCTATGGGACCAGGGGGGGGAAAACTGTTTTTT.

This clonotype appeared a few times. This chain links TRBV19 with TRBJ2-3; no definite D call. The CDR3 runs to 14 residues. From germline, CDR1 is LNHDA and CDR2 SQIVND (reference sequence). The V and J ends lost 3 bases and 2 bases respectively, with 9 bases between them. The CDR3 here is CASSMSGYTDTQYF. The DNA of the CDR3 is TGTGCCAGTAGTATGTCCGGGTACACAGATACGCAGTATTTT.

The V and J genes are TRBV5-1 and TRBJ1-1; D is unresolved. The V end was cut by 0 bases, the J end by 2 bases, with 5 bases between. In germline, CDR1 is SGHRS, CDR2 YFSETQ. The CDR3 runs to 13 residues. The CDR3 region has the DNA TGCGCCAGCAGCTTGGTAACCAACACTGAAGCTTTCTTT. It translates to CASSLVTNTEAFF.

This clonotype was observed a handful of times. The chain recombines TRBV15 with TRBJ1-4; TRBD1 aligns across 7 bases. The germline V gene encodes CDR1 LNHNV and CDR2 YYDKDF (reference sequence). With V trimmed by 5 bases and J by 8 bases, 14 bases remained unmatched. The CDR3 has 16 residues. The CDR3 DNA reads TGTGCCACCAGCGGGGGATTTTACAGGGGACTCGAAAAACTGTTTTTT. It translates to CATSGGFYRGLEKLFF.

This clonotype occurred many times. This chain joins TRBV3-1 and TRBJ1-2; no definite D call. V was pared by 0 bases and J by 8 bases, with 10 bases between. CDR1 is LGHDT and CDR2 is YNNKEL in the germline V gene (reference sequence). This CDR3 comprises 13 residues. DNA for the CDR3: TGTGCCAGCAGCCAAGAGGGCGAACCCGGCTACACCTTC. Translated: CASSQEGEPGYTF. The full variable domain, rest sourced from reference TRBV3-1 and TRBJ1-2, is DTAVSQTPKYLVTQMGNDKSIKCEQNLGHDTMYWYKQDSKKFLKIMFSYNNKELIINETVPNRFSPKSPDKAHLNLHINSLELGDSAVYFCASSQEGEPGYTFGSGTRLTVV.

V and J are TRBV12-3 or TRBV12-4 and TRBJ1-1, with D maybe TRBD1 (5 bases). This CDR3 contains 14 residues. Trimming removed 6 bases at V and 0 bases at J, with 11 bases between. CDR3 in amino acids: CASRADTMNTEAFF. The CDR3 nucleotides read TGTGCCAGCAGGGCGGACACAATGAACACTGAAGCTTTCTTT.